Below, 7 T cell receptor beta chains from the same sample are listed, as sequenced in a study of circulating CD8 cells and anti-PD-1 response in melanoma. Four subsets defined by PD-1 and/or TIGIT were sorted from live CD3+CD8+TCRalphabeta+ cells. Each library started from about 15 ng of total RNA using the QIAseq Immune Repertoire TCR panel. TCRdb re-called the reads through MiXCR, storing one row per CDR3 protein. This table holds more than 800 distinct CDR3 sequences, 5% to 6.5% found once. Sequences were derived from CD8+ T cells from PBMCs, sampled at baseline or after one month of anti-PD-1 therapy (not recorded which). The receptors were gathered from a human donor with melanoma.

By share of the sample, this clonotype is large (0.1 to 1%). This chain connects TRBV20-1 to TRBJ2-7, with a possible D match to TRBD1 (5 bases). Germline V CDR1 and CDR2: DFQATT, SNEGSKA (reference sequence). The V end was cut by 1 base, the J end by 6 bases, with 16 bases between. The CDR3 has 14 amino acids. CDR3 protein: CSARGSWGTVEQYF. Here the CDR3 DNA reads TGCAGTGCTAGAGGATCTTGGGGCACGGTCGAGCAGTACTTC.

This clonotype rates as medium-sized. One end of the junction varies from germline; a read error may be responsible. This chain joins TRBV28 and TRBJ2-4; D is unresolved. The CDR3 spans 16 residues. In germline, CDR1 is MDHEN, CDR2 SYDVKM. CDR3 protein: CASSSRFTVAKNIQHF. CDR3 nucleotide sequence: TGTGCCAGCAGTTCCCGGTTCACTGTAGCCAAAAACATTCAGCACTTC.

About this clonotype: A much larger clone is a single base away; this may be a read error. This sequence joins TRBV19 and TRBJ2-7; D gene ambiguous. The DNA end favors TRBJ2-1, so the J call may be wrong. Germline values: CDR1 LNHDA, CDR2 SQIVND (reference sequence). CDR3 size: 15 residues. The CDR3 nucleotides are TGTGCCAGTAGTACGACCGCAAAGATGACCTACGAGCAGTTCTTC. Its protein is CASSTTAKMTYEQFF.

This clonotype is medium-sized (0.01 to 0.1%). The rearrangement uses TRBV28 and TRBJ2-1; 8 bases align to TRBD2. The CDR3 is 16 amino acids. Germline CDR1 MDHEN, CDR2 SYDVKM. With 5 bases clipped from V and 4 bases from J, the junction kept 10 bases outside the gene matches. This chain's CDR3 is CASSPITSGPYNEQFF. The DNA for the CDR3 is TGTGCCAGCAGTCCCATCACTAGCGGACCTTACAATGAGCAGTTCTTC.

This clonotype was seen a handful of times. The chain combines TRBV19 with TRBJ2-7; 12 bases fit TRBD1. Trimming took 3 bases from V and 5 from J; bases not matched to a gene: 8. Germline CDR1 and CDR2: LNHDA and SQIVND (reference sequence). This CDR3 contains 16 residues. CDR3 amino acids: CASSIAGTGGFNEQYF. CDR3 bases: TGTGCCAGTAGTATCGCCGGGACAGGGGGCTTTAACGAGCAGTACTTC.

This clonotype is large. This chain uses TRBV28 with TRBJ2-1; 7 bases match TRBD1. The V segment lost 5 bases and the J segment 3 bases; nucleotides outside the gene matches: 10. Germline values: CDR1 MDHEN, CDR2 SYDVKM. CDR3 length equals 16 residues. The CDR3 bases are TGTGCCAGCAGTGCGATGACAGGGCGAAGCTACAATGAGCAGTTCTTC. It specifies CASSAMTGRSYNEQFF.

This clonotype appeared a few times. The rearrangement uses TRBV19 and TRBJ1-5, with D unclear. This CDR3 contains 16 residues. Trimming pared 7 bases from V and 5 bases from J, leaving 21 bases between. CDR1 and CDR2 from the germline V gene are LNHDA and SQIVND (reference sequence). In DNA, the CDR3 is TGTGCCAGTAACCATCTAGTCGGGTTCCTTGATCAGCCCCAGCATTTT. It is translated as CASNHLVGFLDQPQHF.